Sequencing of this TCR beta chain was carried out in a study of PD-L1 blockade in urothelial cancer. About the research overall: Most of the 29 patients were males with bladder-origin urothelial cancer. Before enrollment, 0 to 3 chemotherapy regimens had been given to patients. Blood samples contained a median 141,255 T cells.

The CDR3 is 12 residues long. Trimming stripped 9 bases from V and 2 bases from J, with 10 bases between. The V gene's germline CDR1 is LNHNV and CDR2 YYDKDF (reference sequence). Here immunoSEQ multiplex PCR was the method, and the copy in TCRdb shows in-frame clones only, minus some. The sample carries around 100,000 clones, 80% to 95% recorded once. Time point here: peripheral blood 6 weeks after treatment start. Patients were living with locally advanced or metastatic urothelial carcinoma. The sequence was obtained from a man between 60 and 75 years old with urothelial cancer. This specimen consisted of PBMCs, obtained around atezolizumab (anti-PD-L1) treatment. This chain links TRBV15 with TRBJ2-5; no clear D. In nucleotides, the CDR3 is TGTGCCACGACACATGGTCAAGAGACCCAGTACTTC. Its translation is CATTHGQETQYF.